The entry below gives a single T cell receptor beta chain sequence along with its context. The antigen remains unidentified. The sample belongs to a study of shared clonotypes between healthy human individuals. Study-wide context: The plates for each donor numbered three CD4 naive, three CD4 memory, two CD8 naive and one CD8 memory.

Study conclusions and caveats: Sampling covered nothing but blood. Tissue TCR repertoires likely differ from those found in blood. The genetic and exposure-history diversity represented was limited by few donors.

V gave up 0 bases and J gave up 6 bases, with 8 bases separating them. Germline V CDR1 and CDR2: SGDLS, YYNGEE. The CDR3 is 13 residues long. Sequencing was at deep level. Using immunoSEQ multiplex PCR, the repertoire was profiled, and TCRdb retains in-frame clones only, with some absent. This repertoire shows some 1 million clones, around 75% found once; its top ten account for about 1.5%. This receptor was identified in a man between 18 and 35 years old in good health. The chain couples TRBV9 to TRBJ2-3; no clear D gene. The sample consisted of memory CD4+ T cells sorted from blood. Subset meaning: CD45RA-negative fraction. The DNA for the CDR3 is TGTGCCAGCAGCGTAGCTACGACGGATACGCAGTATTTT. Translated: CASSVATTDTQYF.